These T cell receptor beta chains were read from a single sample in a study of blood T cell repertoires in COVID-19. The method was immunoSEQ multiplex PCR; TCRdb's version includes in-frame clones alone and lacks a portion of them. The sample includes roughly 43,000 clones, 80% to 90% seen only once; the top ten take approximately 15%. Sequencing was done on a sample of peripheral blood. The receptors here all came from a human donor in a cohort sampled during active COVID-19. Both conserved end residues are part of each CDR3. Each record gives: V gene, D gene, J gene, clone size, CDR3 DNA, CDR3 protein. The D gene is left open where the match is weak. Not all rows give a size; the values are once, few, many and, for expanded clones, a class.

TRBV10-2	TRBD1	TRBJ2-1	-	TGCGCCAGCAGCCAACAGGGGATCGCCTACAATGAGCAGTTCTTC	CASSQQGIAYNEQFF
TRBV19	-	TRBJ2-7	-	TGTGCCAGTAGTATAGGGCCGGGACAAAGCTCCTACGAGCAGTACTTC	CASSIGPGQSSYEQYF
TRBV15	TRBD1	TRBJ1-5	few	TGTGCCACCAGCAGGGATGGACAGGTACTTAGCAATCAGCCCCAGCATTTT	CATSRDGQVLSNQPQHF
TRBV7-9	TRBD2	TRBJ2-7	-	TGTGCCAGCAGCCCAGCCCCCAGACTAGCGGGAGAATACGAGCAGTACTTC	CASSPAPRLAGEYEQYF
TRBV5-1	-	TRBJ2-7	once	TGCGCCAGCAGCATCGGGGACTACGAGCAGTACTTC	CASSIGDYEQYF
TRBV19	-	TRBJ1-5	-	TGTGCCAGTAGTCGCGGACAGAGCAATCAGCCCCAGCATTTT	CASSRGQSNQPQHF
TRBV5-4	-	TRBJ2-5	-	TGTGCCAGCAGCTTGGAATCGGTGGAGGTAGGGTCGACCCAGTACTTC	CASSLESVEVGSTQYF
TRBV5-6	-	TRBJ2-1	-	TGTGCCAGCAGCTTGGACCCGGGGGACTCCTACAATGAGCAGTTCTTC	CASSLDPGDSYNEQFF
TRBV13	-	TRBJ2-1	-	TGTGCCAGCAGCTTACTTGGTGAGGTATCACACTCCTACAATGAGCAGTTCTTC	CASSLLGEVSHSYNEQFF
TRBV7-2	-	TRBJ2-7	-	TGTGCCAGCAGCTTCGTCGGGAGCTCCTACGAGCAGTACTTC	CASSFVGSSYEQYF
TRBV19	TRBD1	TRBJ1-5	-	TGTGCCAGTAGTCGACAGGGGGCTACGAGCAATCAGCCCCAGCATTTT	CASSRQGATSNQPQHF
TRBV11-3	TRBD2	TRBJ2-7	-	TGTGCCAGCAGCTTAGGGGAGGGCCTAGCGGGGACTCTGGAGCAGTACTTC	CASSLGEGLAGTLEQYF
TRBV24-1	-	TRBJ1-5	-	TGTGCCACCAGTGATTTGCGGTGGGGGGGTAGCAATCAGCCCCAGCATTTT	CATSDLRWGGSNQPQHF
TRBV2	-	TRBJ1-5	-	TGTGCCAGCAGTGAGGAGTGGAGGGTCGGCCAGCCCCAGCATTTT	CASSEEWRVGQPQHF
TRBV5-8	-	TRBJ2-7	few	TGTGCCAGCAGCTTAAGACACGGAAGCTACGAGCAGTACTTC	CASSLRHGSYEQYF
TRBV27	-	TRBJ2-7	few	TGTGCCAGCAGTTTAATTCAGGGTCCAACCTACGAGCAGTACTTC	CASSLIQGPTYEQYF
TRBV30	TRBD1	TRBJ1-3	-	TGTGCCTGGACCGAACAAGGGGGCCCTGGAAACACCATATATTTT	CAWTEQGGPGNTIYF
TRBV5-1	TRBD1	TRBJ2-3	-	TGCGCCAGCAGCTTTCGGACAGGCCGGGATACGCAGTATTTT	CASSFRTGRDTQYF
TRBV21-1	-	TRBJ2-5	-	TGTGCCAGCAGCAATCCAGCGGGGGGGTACCAAGAGACCCAGTACTTC	CASSNPAGGYQETQYF
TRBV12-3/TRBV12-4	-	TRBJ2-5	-	TGTGCCAGCAGTTTGCTCCTTCAGGGGACCCAGTACTTC	CASSLLLQGTQYF
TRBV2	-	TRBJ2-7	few	TGTGCCAGCACCCTGTTACAAGACGAGCAGTACTTC	CASTLLQDEQYF
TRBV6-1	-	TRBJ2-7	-	TGTGCCAGCAGTGAAATAAAAAGGAGCTCCTACGAGCAGTACTTC	CASSEIKRSSYEQYF
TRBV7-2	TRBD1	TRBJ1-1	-	TGTGCCAGCAGCTTGGGATTGGACAGGGCTAACACTGAAGCTTTCTTT	CASSLGLDRANTEAFF
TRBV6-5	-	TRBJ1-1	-	TGTGCCAGCAGTCACGATCTAATGAACACTGAAGCTTTCTTT	CASSHDLMNTEAFF
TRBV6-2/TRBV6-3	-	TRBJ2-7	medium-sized	TGTGCCAGCAGTTACTCTACAGATTCCTACGAGCAGTACTTC	CASSYSTDSYEQYF
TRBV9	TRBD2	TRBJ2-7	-	TGTGCCAGCAGCGTAGCTGCGGGAGTCGGCTACGAGCAGTACTTC	CASSVAAGVGYEQYF
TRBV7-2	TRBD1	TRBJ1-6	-	TGTGCCAGCAGCTTAGGACAGGGTTTAGGTTCACCCCTCCACTTT	CASSLGQGLGSPLHF
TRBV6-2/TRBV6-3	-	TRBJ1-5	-	TGTGCCAGCAGTTATGGGAGGGTCGATCAGCCCCAGCATTTT	CASSYGRVDQPQHF
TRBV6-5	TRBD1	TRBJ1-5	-	TGTGCCAGCAGAGCGGACAGGGGATATTCGCCCCAGCATTTT	CASRADRGYSPQHF
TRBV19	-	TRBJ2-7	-	TGTGCCAGTAGTATAGGGACACGATCCTACGAGCAGTACTTC	CASSIGTRSYEQYF
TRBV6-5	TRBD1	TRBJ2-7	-	TGTGCCAGCCTTACAGGGGGCTACGAGCAGTACTTC	CASLTGGYEQYF
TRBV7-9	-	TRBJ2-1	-	TGTGCCAGCAGCTTAGAGAGGACTAAGTACAATGAGCAGTTCTTC	CASSLERTKYNEQFF
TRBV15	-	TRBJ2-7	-	TGTGCCACCAGCACCAGGGATGGCGAGCAGTACTTC	CATSTRDGEQYF
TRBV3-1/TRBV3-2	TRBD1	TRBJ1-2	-	TGTGCCAGCAGCCAAGGGACAGGCTATGGCTACACCTTC	CASSQGTGYGYTF
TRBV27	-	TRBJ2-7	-	TGTGCCAGCAGTTTATCGCCACTAGGTTTTGGAGAGCAGTACTTC	CASSLSPLGFGEQYF
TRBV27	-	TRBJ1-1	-	TGTGCCAGCAGTTTATCGCAGGGAAACACTGAAGCTTTCTTT	CASSLSQGNTEAFF
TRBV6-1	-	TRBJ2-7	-	TGTGCCAGCAGTGAAGAGGGGACCTACGAGCAGTACTTC	CASSEEGTYEQYF
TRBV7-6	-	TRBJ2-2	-	TGTGCCAGCAGGCTAGAGGATGGACTCAGACTGTTTTTT	CASRLEDGLRLFF
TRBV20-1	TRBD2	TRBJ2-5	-	TGCAGTGCTAGTCCCCTAGCGGAACAAGAGACCCAGTACTTC	CSASPLAEQETQYF
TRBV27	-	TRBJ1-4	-	TGTGCCAGCAAAAAAGGGTCAGGGAATGAAAAACTGTTTTTT	CASKKGSGNEKLFF
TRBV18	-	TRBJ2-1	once	TGTGCCAGCTCAAACCTGCAGGGGAGCTCCTACAATGAGCAGTTCTTC	CASSNLQGSSYNEQFF
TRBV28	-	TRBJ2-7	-	TGTGCCAGCAGGCAAGCCGGGACTGGCTCCTACGAGCAGTACTTC	CASRQAGTGSYEQYF